The T cell receptor (beta chain) under discussion was sequenced for a study of blood T cell repertoires in COVID-19. About the study: The origin of the acute and convalescent COVID-19 samples was the United States, Italy and Spain. PBMCs, B-cell-depleted T cells, or T cells provided the cDNA or gDNA that made up the material.

Trimming took 0 bases from V and 10 from J, leaving 19 bases between them. From germline, CDR1 is GTSNPN and CDR2 SVGIG (reference sequence). The CDR3 is made up of 15 amino acids. This clone was seen a single time. In the original processing: From reference gene primer amplification, estimates of nucleated cell counts were derived. Sequenced by immunoSEQ multiplex PCR; TCRdb stores in-frame clones only, minus some. The DNA gave D and trimming, while V, J and clone size come from that table. The profile shows approximately 61,000 clones, around 77% of them singletons. Sequencing used peripheral blood. The chain couples TRBV30 to TRBJ1-5, with D possibly being TRBD1 (6 bases). This TCR was recovered from a man older than 75 with active or convalescent COVID-19. The CDR3 sequence is CAWSVQGPLGSPQHF. The CDR3, as DNA: TGTGCCTGGAGTGTACAGGGCCCTTTAGGCAGTCCCCAGCATTTT.